Below are 11 T cell receptor beta chains sequenced from a single sample in a study of cytomegalovirus exposure and HLA in healthy donors. TCRdb keeps only in-frame clones here, not all; method: immunoSEQ multiplex PCR. This table has approximately 200,000 clones, approximately 78% appearing once. Sequencing was done on a sample of PBMCs. These receptors originate from a woman aged 25 to 39 in good health and CMV-seronegative.

The chain employs TRBV28 and TRBJ2-5; D perhaps matches TRBD1 (6 bases). Deletions cut 5 bases from V and 4 bases from J, with 20 bases between. Germline CDR1 and CDR2: MDHEN and SYDVKM. The CDR3 loop spans 16 amino acids. The CDR3 sequence: CASSTHGTRARETQYF. The CDR3 region has the DNA TGTGCCAGCAGTACCCACGGGACAAGGGCCAGAGAGACCCAGTACTTC.

This clone was recorded once. DNA of the CDR3: TGTGCCAGCAGTTTATTTGGGCAGGGGTTGGCTGAAGCTTTCTTT. It specifies CASSLFGQGLAEAFF. The chain is built from TRBV27 and TRBJ1-1, with a weak D call TRBD1 (6 bases). In germline, CDR1 is MNHEY, CDR2 SMNVEV (reference sequence). There are 15 residues in the CDR3. V dropped 1 base and J dropped 6 bases, with 15 bases sitting between them.

This CDR3 reads CASREQGASNQPQHF. Here the CDR3 DNA reads TGTGCCAGTAGAGAACAGGGGGCTAGCAATCAGCCCCAGCATTTT. The chain is built from TRBV19 and TRBJ1-5; 9 bases fit TRBD1. J was trimmed by 0 bases and V by 6 bases; bases with no gene match: 3. The CDR3 extends over 15 amino acids. Germline V gives CDR1 LNHDA, CDR2 SQIVND (reference sequence).

The chain couples TRBV19 to TRBJ2-5, with 14 bases fitting TRBD2. The CDR3 runs to 18 residues. Losses at the gene ends were 8 bases for V and 5 bases for J; bases not matched to a gene: 16. Per germline, CDR1 LNHDA and CDR2 SQIVND (reference sequence). CDR3 nucleotide sequence: TGTGCCAGTCAACCAGGTGGACTAGCGGGGGGCCTACCGGAGACCCAGTACTTC. It encodes CASQPGGLAGGLPETQYF.

The V call is TRBV9, the J call TRBJ2-7, with 9 nucleotides matching TRBD2. The CDR3 covers 15 residues. After removal of 0 bases from V and 4 bases from J, the junction contained 5 bases not matched to a gene. Germline V gene data show CDR1 as SGDLS and CDR2 as YYNGEE. The CDR3 nucleotides are TGTGCCAGCAGCGTAGACGTAGCGGGGGCTTACGAGCAGTACTTC. Amino acid sequence: CASSVDVAGAYEQYF.

The rearrangement uses TRBV7-2 and TRBJ2-7; the D gene is possibly TRBD2 (5 bases). Trimming took off 1 base at V and 2 bases at J, with 12 bases between the two ends. This CDR3 has 15 residues. The V gene's germline CDR1 is SGHTA and CDR2 FQGNSA. The CDR3 nucleotides read TGTGCCAGCAGCTTAGAAGCGGTCAGCCCCTACGAGCAGTACTTC. The encoded protein is CASSLEAVSPYEQYF.

This clone has only a few counts. J is TRBJ1-3 and V is TRBV30; a possible D gene is TRBD1 (6 bases). CDR1 and CDR2 from the germline V gene are GTSNPN and SVGIG (reference sequence). V dropped 2 bases and J dropped 7 bases, with 15 bases sitting between them. This CDR3 is built from 14 residues. The CDR3 region is CAWSRSRGVNTIYF. CDR3 DNA: TGTGCCTGGAGTAGGAGCAGGGGAGTGAACACCATATATTTT.

The chain recombines TRBV5-1 with TRBJ1-1; weak D call: TRBD1 (5 bases). The CDR3 extends over 15 amino acids. CDR1 is SGHRS, CDR2 YFSETQ, per germline. Trimming left V 3 bases short and J 5 bases short, with 17 bases between. CDR3 sequence: CASSSGLPGGTEAFF. CDR3 nucleotides: TGCGCCAGCAGCTCGGGACTTCCCGGGGGGACTGAAGCTTTCTTT.

The chain has TRBV6-5 and TRBJ2-1; 8 bases agree with TRBD2. The CDR3 sequence is 16 residues long. Trimming at V came to 0 bases and at J to 2 bases, leaving 3 bases not matched to a gene. Per germline, CDR1 MNHEY and CDR2 SVGAGI. CDR3: CASSYSAGEAYNEQFF. In DNA, the CDR3 is TGTGCCAGCAGTTACTCAGCGGGGGAAGCCTACAATGAGCAGTTCTTC.

The chain couples TRBV6-6 to TRBJ1-5, with D possibly TRBD1 on 6 matching bases. The CDR3 sequence is 16 residues long. Looked up from germline, CDR1 is MNHNY and CDR2 is SVGAGI (reference sequence). V lost 4 bases and J 2 bases, leaving 15 bases between the germline ends. CDR3 coding DNA: TGTGCCAGCAGTTGGGGGCAACCGGATGGCAATCAGCCCCAGCATTTT. This gives the protein CASSWGQPDGNQPQHF.

This chain links TRBV10-3 with TRBJ2-7, with 9 bases that match TRBD1. With V trimmed by 6 bases and J by 3 bases, 9 bases remained unmatched. This CDR3 region has 15 residues. Germline values: CDR1 ENHRY, CDR2 SYGVKD. CDR3 residues: CAIRERGTGFYEQYF. CDR3 bases: TGTGCCATCAGGGAACGAGGGACAGGGTTCTACGAGCAGTACTTC.